This T cell receptor beta chain emerged from a study of blood T cell repertoires in COVID-19. Overall study: The United States, Italy and Spain supplied acute and convalescent COVID-19 samples. T cells, B-cell-depleted T cells, or PBMCs supplied cDNA or gDNA.

In the authors' workflow: Amplification with reference gene primers provided the estimates of nucleated cell counts. Libraries were prepared by immunoSEQ multiplex PCR; TCRdb keeps only in-frame clonotypes and omits some of them. V, J and clone size are those of that table, while D and trimming were read from the DNA. Found here are roughly 80,000 clones, roughly 80% of them singletons; the top ten hold 9.5% to 15%. Trimming at V came to 6 bases and at J to 7 bases, leaving 16 bases not matched to a gene. The CDR3 consists of 17 residues. The V gene's germline CDR1 is KGHSH and CDR2 LQKENI. Sequenced sample: peripheral blood. The source of this sequence is an elderly man with acute or convalescent COVID-19. The rearrangement links TRBV18 to TRBJ2-7; 12 positions match TRBD1. CDR3 in DNA: TGTGCCAGCTCGCGCCAAGGCTCGGGACAGGGGGCTGATGAGCAGTACTTC. Amino acids: CASSRQGSGQGADEQYF. Supplemented by reference TRBV18 and TRBJ2-7, the full variable domain reads NAGVMQNPRHLVRRRGQEARLRCSPMKGHSHVYWYRQLPEEGLKFMVYLQKENIIDESGMPKERFSAEFPKEGPSILRIQQVVRGDSAAYFCASSRQGSGQGADEQYFGPGTRLTVT.